These 31 T cell receptor beta chains share one sample of origin, sequenced in a study of cytomegalovirus exposure and HLA in healthy donors. This PCR relied on a set of 60 Vbeta primers and 13 Jbeta primers. Assay: immunoSEQ multiplex PCR; the TCRdb copy retains only in-frame clones and omits some. Counted here are about 69,000 clones, under 80% occurring once; the ten biggest clones make up 14%. Source material: PBMCs. The receptor set was obtained from a male donor in good health and CMV-seropositive.

The genes are TRBV5-6 and TRBJ2-2; the D gene is possibly TRBD2 (5 bases). This CDR3 region has 13 residues. CDR1 is SGHDT and CDR2 is YYEEEE in the germline V gene. V dropped 3 bases and J dropped 5 bases, with 8 bases sitting between them. The CDR3 loop reads CASSSLATGELFF. The CDR3 DNA follows: TGTGCCAGCAGCTCTCTAGCTACCGGGGAGCTGTTTTTT. Full variable domain (rest looked up from reference TRBV5-6 and TRBJ2-2): DAGVTQSPTHLIKTRGQQVTLRCSPKSGHDTVSWYQQALGQGPQFIFQYYEEEERQRGNFPDRFSGHQFPNYSSELNVNALLLGDSALYLCASSSLATGELFFGEGSRLTVL.

This chain joins TRBV11-2 and TRBJ2-5; 12 nucleotides align to TRBD2. V lost 6 bases and J lost 5; bases outside the gene matches: 4. The CDR3 sequence is 14 residues long. CDR1 and CDR2 (germline): SGHAT, FQNNGV. CDR3 sequence reads: CASRSLAGGETQYF. The CDR3 DNA reads TGTGCCAGCAGGAGTCTAGCGGGAGGGGAGACCCAGTACTTC.

About this clone: The same CDR3 can be traced to other DNA sequences in this sample. The V and J genes are TRBV11-2 and TRBJ2-7; 11 bases match TRBD1. This CDR3 comprises 17 residues. CDR1 and CDR2 from the germline V gene are SGHAT and FQNNGV. V trimming: 1 base; J trimming: 0 bases; junction bases outside the gene matches: 5. CDR3 bases: TGTGCCAGCAGCTTAGGGACAGGGGGCCTTTCCTCCTACGAGCAGTACTTC. This translates into CASSLGTGGLSSYEQYF.

V usage is TRBV5-4 and J usage is TRBJ1-1, with 8 bases matching TRBD1. There are 16 residues in the CDR3. Losses at the gene ends were 0 bases for V and 2 bases for J; bases not matched to a gene: 6. Germline CDR1 is SGHNT and CDR2 is YYREEE (reference sequence). Written as DNA, the CDR3 is TGTGCCAGCAGCTTGGGGATGGGACAGGCCAACACTGAAGCTTTCTTT. Its translation is CASSLGMGQANTEAFF.

This clone occurred a few times. This chain connects TRBV7-3 to TRBJ2-3; 9 bases align to TRBD1. Germline lookup yields CDR1 SGHTA and CDR2 FQGTGA. This CDR3 has 17 amino acids. Germline trimming cut 4 bases from V and 4 bases from J; bases unmatched to any gene: 12. CDR3 protein: CASSSRWGTGSSDTQYF. The CDR3 coding sequence is TGTGCCAGCAGCTCTCGTTGGGGGACAGGGTCTTCAGATACGCAGTATTTT.

The chain has TRBV18 and TRBJ2-5; TRBD2 matches at 8 bases. Germline CDR1 and CDR2: KGHSH and LQKENI. This CDR3 is 16 amino acids long. Unmatched junction bases numbered 10, after V lost 3 bases and J lost 4 bases. The CDR3 region is CASSPVAGGGAETQYF. The CDR3 nucleotides are TGTGCCAGCTCACCGGTGGCGGGGGGTGGAGCAGAGACCCAGTACTTC.

The chain has TRBV7-2 and TRBJ2-1; possible D gene TRBD2, 5 bases. The CDR3 extends over 14 amino acids. Trimming took off 5 bases at V and 1 base at J, with 9 bases between the two ends. Germline CDR1 is SGHTA and CDR2 is FQGNSA. The CDR3 sequence: CASSPDYSYNEQFF. Here the CDR3 DNA reads TGTGCCAGCAGCCCCGACTATTCCTACAATGAGCAGTTCTTC. Looking up the rest from reference TRBV7-2 and TRBJ2-1 gives the full variable domain: GAGVSQSPSNKVTEKGKDVELRCDPISGHTALYWYRQSLGQGLEFLIYFQGNSAPDKSGLPSDRFSAERTGGSVSTLTIQRTQQEDSAVYLCASSPDYSYNEQFFGPGTRLTVL.

The chain employs TRBV5-6 and TRBJ2-2; tentatively, D is TRBD1 (6 bases). V lost 5 bases and J 4 bases, leaving 12 bases between the germline ends. Germline lookup yields CDR1 SGHDT and CDR2 YYEEEE. This CDR3 is built from 14 residues. The CDR3 sequence: CASRPKTGTGELFF. DNA of the CDR3: TGTGCCAGCAGACCGAAGACAGGCACCGGGGAGCTGTTTTTT.

This clone was seen a handful of times. The gene calls are TRBV5-1 and TRBJ2-7; maybe TRBD1 (6 bases). Deletions cut 0 bases from V and 7 bases from J, with 17 bases between. This CDR3 is built from 15 residues. Per germline, CDR1 SGHRS and CDR2 YFSETQ. Here the CDR3 reads CASSLGWGQGGEQYF. CDR3 in DNA: TGCGCCAGCAGCTTGGGTTGGGGCCAAGGGGGAGAGCAGTACTTC.

This rearrangement joins TRBV29-1 to TRBJ1-1, with TRBD1 matching over 7 bases. The V segment lost 5 bases and the J segment 2 bases; nucleotides outside the gene matches: 5. The CDR3 length is 13 residues. Per germline, CDR1 SQVTM and CDR2 ANQGSEA. CDR3 DNA: TGCAGCGTTTGTGGGACAGTTAACACTGAAGCTTTCTTT. Translation gives CSVCGTVNTEAFF.

This sequence joins TRBV10-2 and TRBJ1-5; D is uncertain. In germline, CDR1 is WSHSY, CDR2 SAAADI. V dropped 10 bases and J dropped 0 bases, with 22 bases sitting between them. The CDR3 has 17 residues. The CDR3 coding sequence is TGCGCCACCCTCTGCCGTTCCGGGAGCGATAGCAATCAGCCCCAGCATTTT. This encodes CATLCRSGSDSNQPQHF.

This clone appeared a single time. This rearrangement joins TRBV29-1 to TRBJ2-7, with TRBD1 identical over 7 bases. Germline CDR1 SQVTM, CDR2 ANQGSEA. CDR3 size: 14 residues. Trimming at V came to 8 bases and at J to 6 bases, leaving 16 bases not matched to a gene. The CDR3 bases are TGCAGCTTCGCCCGACAGGGATATAGGGGCGAGCAGTACTTC. Translating it yields CSFARQGYRGEQYF.

This clone has a handful of counts. For the CDR3, the DNA is TGTGCCAGCAGCCAACGGGTAAACTATGGCTACACCTTC. It translates to CASSQRVNYGYTF. The chain links TRBV7-9 to TRBJ1-2; D unresolved. The length of the CDR3 is 13 residues. The V gene's germline CDR1 is SEHNR and CDR2 FQNEAQ (reference sequence). Trimming stripped 5 bases from V and 2 bases from J, with 9 bases between.

The genes are TRBV5-1 and TRBJ1-1; TRBD1 is a possible D gene (6 bases). V lost 4 bases, J lost 3 bases, and 16 bases lay in between. Germline V gene sequence: CDR1 SGHRS, CDR2 YFSETQ. This CDR3 contains 15 residues. The CDR3: CASSRSQGRDTEAFF. Here the CDR3 DNA reads TGCGCCAGCAGCCGGTCGCAGGGGAGGGACACTGAAGCTTTCTTT.

This clone was observed a few times. The V and J genes are TRBV15 and TRBJ1-3, with TRBD1 matching over 8 bases. There are 14 residues in the CDR3. After removal of 5 bases from V and 4 bases from J, the junction contained 4 bases not matched to a gene. Germline-derived CDR1 and CDR2 are LNHNV and YYDKDF (reference sequence). In DNA form, the CDR3 reads TGTGCCACCAGCTCCGACAGGGGAGGAAACACCATATATTTT. Protein sequence: CATSSDRGGNTIYF.

The V and J genes are TRBV2 and TRBJ2-7, with 8 bases identical to TRBD1. This CDR3 contains 17 residues. The trim removed 8 bases at V and 6 bases at J, leaving 21 bases unmatched. Per germline, CDR1 SNHLY and CDR2 FYNNEI. CDR3 residues: CASFRVGSAQGAPEQYF. Written as DNA, the CDR3 is TGTGCCAGCTTCCGGGTGGGTAGTGCCCAGGGGGCGCCCGAGCAGTACTTC.

This chain links TRBV4-1 with TRBJ2-3; tentatively, D is TRBD1 (6 bases). V was shortened by 4 bases and J by 5 bases, with 13 bases between the two germline ends. CDR1 is MGHRA and CDR2 is YSYEKL in the germline V gene. The CDR3 totals 14 residues. The CDR3 is CASSPGQYRDTQYF. The CDR3 DNA reads as TGCGCCAGCAGCCCGGGACAATATCGAGATACGCAGTATTTT.

V gene TRBV7-9 combines with J gene TRBJ1-6; 9 nucleotides align to TRBD1. Trimming removed 5 bases from V and 9 bases from J; junction bases left unmatched: 8. Germline-derived CDR1 and CDR2 are SEHNR and FQNEAQ (reference sequence). This CDR3 comprises 15 residues. Here the CDR3 reads CASSDKGQGTSPLHF. The CDR3 DNA follows: TGTGCCAGCAGCGACAAAGGACAGGGGACTTCACCCCTCCACTTT.

The chain employs TRBV10-3 and TRBJ2-5; TRBD1 matches 9 bases. The J call may not be correct, given that the DNA end is closer to TRBJ2-7. The CDR3 length is 14 residues. Per germline, CDR1 ENHRY and CDR2 SYGVKD. The CDR3 region is CAIRTDRGVYEQYF. The DNA of the CDR3 is TGTGCCATCAGGACGGACAGGGGAGTGTACGAGCAGTACTTC.

The chain links TRBV4-1 to TRBJ2-7, with a weak D call TRBD1 (5 bases). The CDR3 is 16 residues long. Trimming removed 1 base from V and 6 bases from J, with 19 bases in between. Germline lookup yields CDR1 MGHRA and CDR2 YSYEKL. Here the CDR3 reads CASSQGWGKGIGEQYF. Here the CDR3 DNA reads TGCGCCAGCAGCCAAGGGTGGGGCAAAGGAATAGGCGAGCAGTACTTC.

A word on this clone: The same CDR3 is also encoded by other DNA sequences in this sample. The chain links TRBV9 to TRBJ2-1, with TRBD2 identical over 8 bases. The CDR3 loop spans 14 amino acids. Trimming removed 0 bases from V and 8 bases from J; junction bases left unmatched: 4. Germline values: CDR1 SGDLS, CDR2 YYNGEE. CDR3 DNA sequence: TGTGCCAGCAGCGTAGTCGGAGCGGGGGATGAGCAGTTCTTC. Protein sequence: CASSVVGAGDEQFF. Full variable domain (rest looked up from reference TRBV9 and TRBJ2-1): DSGVTQTPKHLITATGQRVTLRCSPRSGDLSVYWYQQSLDQGLQFLIQYYNGEERAKGNILERFSAQQFPDLHSELNLSSLELGDSALYFCASSVVGAGDEQFFGPGTRLTVL.

For this clone: A junction boundary mismatches the germline segment, possibly from a read error. The chain joins TRBV6-5 to TRBJ1-1; D is perhaps TRBD1 (6 bases). Germline V lookup: CDR1 MNHEY, CDR2 SVGAGI. This CDR3 contains 15 residues. The CDR3 loop reads CASRYLGQLNTEAFF. The CDR3 nucleotides are TGTGCCAGCAGGTACTTAGGACAGCTGAACACTGAAGCTTTCTTT.

The chain joins TRBV6-4 to TRBJ2-3; 12 positions match TRBD2. Germline trimming cut 2 bases from V and 2 bases from J; bases unmatched to any gene: 5. Germline CDR1 is MRHNA and CDR2 is SNTAGT. CDR3 length: 17 residues. CDR3 bases: TGTGCCAGCAGTGACGCGACTAGCGGGGGTCACACAGATACGCAGTATTTT. It codes for CASSDATSGGHTDTQYF.

The rearrangement uses TRBV6-5 and TRBJ2-7; D perhaps matches TRBD1 (6 bases). Germline CDR1 MNHEY, CDR2 SVGAGI. CDR3 size: 15 residues. V shed 5 bases and J shed 2 bases, with 16 bases lying between them. The CDR3 DNA follows: TGTGCCAGCAGTCCACAGGGACCGCCGACCTACGAGCAGTACTTC. Translated, it gives CASSPQGPPTYEQYF.

The CDR3 loop reads CASSLGERFGEQYF. The CDR3 nucleotides are TGTGCCAGCAGTCTCGGGGAAAGGTTTGGCGAGCAGTACTTC. The genes are TRBV6-5 and TRBJ2-7, with D possibly TRBD2 on 5 matching bases. The CDR3 length is 14 residues. Germline CDR1 reads MNHEY; CDR2 reads SVGAGI. The V end lost 5 bases, the J end lost 6 bases, and 17 bases lay between the germline ends.

This rearrangement joins TRBV30 to TRBJ1-6; 9 bases are a match to TRBD1. The CDR3 totals 15 residues. In germline, CDR1 is GTSNPN, CDR2 SVGIG (reference sequence). J gave up 6 bases and V 2 bases, and 5 bases lay outside the gene matches. CDR3 DNA sequence: TGTGCCTGGAGTCTTGGGGGACAGGGTAATTCACCCCTCCACTTT. This codes for CAWSLGGQGNSPLHF.

This sequence joins TRBV21-1 and TRBJ2-7; the tabulated D call, TRBD1, remains unverified against the DNA. TRBV21-1 is termed a pseudogene. This CDR3 has 15 amino acids. CDR3 residues: CASSKGWLMSYEQYF. The CDR3 nucleotides read TGTGCCAGCAGCAAAGGTTGGCTGATGTCCTACGAGCAGTACTTC.

The CDR3 DNA follows: TGTGCCAGTAGTACGGGGACAACTAATGAAAAACTGTTTTTT. Protein sequence: CASSTGTTNEKLFF. The chain joins TRBV19 to TRBJ1-4, with D uncertain. Germline loops: CDR1 LNHDA, CDR2 SQIVND (reference sequence). V gave up 4 bases and J gave up 0 bases, with 6 bases separating them. The CDR3 is 14 residues long.

This clone occurred a few times. Germline is not matched at one junction end, which may reflect a read error. This chain links TRBV7-9 with TRBJ1-5, with a tentative D call TRBD1 (6 bases). There are 16 residues in the CDR3. Germline CDR1 SEHNR, CDR2 FQNEAQ (reference sequence). CDR3 region: CSSSSGVGGAYQPQHF. CDR3 bases: TGTTCCAGCAGCTCAGGTGTTGGGGGGGCGTATCAGCCCCAGCATTTT.

The chain has TRBV7-9 and TRBJ2-5, with TRBD1 as a possible D gene (7 bases). This CDR3 contains 15 residues. Germline-derived CDR1 and CDR2 are SEHNR and FQNEAQ (reference sequence). V was clipped by 5 bases and J by 5 bases, with 18 bases between them. CDR3 DNA: TGTGCCAGCAGCCTATGGGCCGCAGGGGGGGAGACCCAGTACTTC. This gives the protein CASSLWAAGGETQYF.

This clone was recorded only once. The chain recombines TRBV18 with TRBJ2-3, with TRBD1 matching over 12 bases. The CDR3 covers 16 residues. Germline CDR1 reads KGHSH; CDR2 reads LQKENI. Germline trimming cut 6 bases from V and 5 bases from J; bases unmatched to any gene: 9. CDR3 nucleotides: TGTGCCAGCTCGCCTCGGGACAGGGGGCAAGGAGATACGCAGTATTTT. It specifies CASSPRDRGQGDTQYF.